Listed below are T cell receptor beta chains from one sample, sequenced in a study of identical twins. A single record per CDR3 protein comes from TCRdb applying MiXCR to the 5' RACE reads. The sample contains about 790,000 distinct CDR3 sequences, 15% to 20% of which appear only once. The sample was also linked to a second study, of T cells expressing NK-cell markers.

The specimen sequenced was PBMCs. These receptors originate from a woman aged 18-29 years in good health. Both conserved end residues are part of each CDR3. The D gene is left open where the match is weak. Clone size appears in some rows only: once, few, many, or a class for an expanded clone.

d_gene	j_gene	v_gene	abundance	CDR3nt	CDR3aa
NA	TRBJ2-2	TRBV7-9	NA	TGTGCCAGCAGCTTAACACTGTCGAACACCGGGGAGCTGTTTTTT	CASSLTLSNTGELFF
NA	TRBJ2-7	TRBV6-5	few	TGTGCCAGCAGTTACTGGCAGGGAAGCGACGAGCAGTACTTC	CASSYWQGSDEQYF
NA	TRBJ1-1	TRBV29-1	NA	TGCAGCGCCAATCAACTGAACACTGAAGCTTTCTTT	CSANQLNTEAFF
TRBD2	TRBJ2-2	TRBV7-2	NA	TGTGCCAGCAGACCCGCCGGGACTAGTTTCACCGGGGAGCTGTTTTTT	CASRPAGTSFTGELFF
NA	TRBJ2-1	TRBV10-3	few	TGTGCCATCAGTGACATCCGGCTGGATGAGCAGTTCTTC	CAISDIRLDEQFF
NA	TRBJ2-1	TRBV7-2	NA	TGTGCCAGCAGCCTCAGCCGGGACTTTTACAATGAGCAGTTCTTC	CASSLSRDFYNEQFF
NA	TRBJ2-3	TRBV20-1	few	TGCAGTGCTAGTAGGGGGGCCAGCACAGATACGCAGTATTTT	CSASRGASTDTQYF
TRBD1	TRBJ1-2	TRBV10-1	NA	TGCGCCAGCAGCCCCCGACAGGGCGGGAGAGCAGGCTACACCTTC	CASSPRQGGRAGYTF
NA	TRBJ2-2	TRBV6-2/TRBV6-3	few	TGTGCCAGCAGTTACTCTTCGGCTCCCGGGGAGCTGTTTTTT	CASSYSSAPGELFF
NA	TRBJ1-2	TRBV12-3/TRBV12-4	NA	TGTGCCAGCAGTTTAGCCCCAACCGGGGAGGGCTACACCTTC	CASSLAPTGEGYTF
NA	TRBJ2-1	TRBV5-3	NA	TGTGCCCGTCAGGGGACTACCTCCTACAATGAGCAGTTCTTC	CARQGTTSYNEQFF
NA	TRBJ2-1	TRBV29-1	few	TGCAGCGTTGACCCCGACGGACGCGGGCAGTTCTTC	CSVDPDGRGQFF
TRBD2	TRBJ2-1	TRBV7-9	few	TGTGCCAGCAGCTCCTCTACTAGCGCGAGCTCCTACAATGAGCAGTTCTTC	CASSSSTSASSYNEQFF
NA	TRBJ2-7	TRBV12-3/TRBV12-4	NA	TGTGCCAGCACCCTGGGGGGCTACGAGCAGTACTTC	CASTLGGYEQYF
TRBD1	TRBJ1-1	TRBV6-1	few	TGTGCCAGCAGAGACAGGGAAGCGCAAAACTTTGAAGCTTTCTTT	CASRDREAQNFEAFF
NA	TRBJ2-1	TRBV18	NA	TGTGCCAGCTCACCGGGTGAAAGGGATGAGCAGTTCTTC	CASSPGERDEQFF
TRBD2	TRBJ2-1	TRBV9	NA	TGTGCCAGCAGCGTAGAACGGCAGCGGGGGGCGGGAGAGCAGTTCTTC	CASSVERQRGAGEQFF
NA	TRBJ2-3	TRBV24-1	NA	TGTGCCACGAGTGCCCCAGGGACAGATACGCAGTATTTT	CATSAPGTDTQYF
NA	TRBJ2-7	TRBV18	NA	TGTGCCAGCAGTCCGGGACAAACCTACGAGCAGTACTTC	CASSPGQTYEQYF
NA	TRBJ1-6	TRBV27	few	TGTGCCAGCAGTTTTAGTGGGAATTCACCCCTCCACTTT	CASSFSGNSPLHF
NA	TRBJ2-3	TRBV5-6	NA	TGTGCCAGCAGCTATGACAGAGGGGTTAGAGATACGCTGTATTTT	CASSYDRGVRDTLYF
NA	TRBJ2-2	TRBV7-8	few	TGTGCCAGCAGTCTTTCGACTTGGGATTACACCGGGGAGCTGTTTTTT	CASSLSTWDYTGELFF
NA	TRBJ2-6	TRBV20-1	NA	TGCAGTGTACCGGTCTCTGGGGCCAACGTCCTGACTTTC	CSVPVSGANVLTF
TRBD1	TRBJ2-3	TRBV11-2	NA	TGTGCCAGCAGCCACCTTGGGACAGGGTTTGCAGATACGCAGTATTTT	CASSHLGTGFADTQYF
NA	TRBJ2-5	TRBV3-1	NA	TGTGCCAGCAGCCAAGATGGTAGCCCCCAAGAGACCCAGTACTTC	CASSQDGSPQETQYF
TRBD1	TRBJ2-5	TRBV3-1	few	TGTGCCAGCCTGGACAGGGGGCTGGAGACCCAGTACTTC	CASLDRGLETQYF
TRBD2	TRBJ2-7	TRBV7-9	NA	TGTGCCAGCAGCTCTAGCGGGAGGCACTACGAGCAGTACTTC	CASSSSGRHYEQYF
NA	TRBJ2-1	TRBV4-3	NA	TGCGCCAGCAGCCAAGTGTACCCCCAGCTGTTCTTC	CASSQVYPQLFF